Reported below is one T cell receptor (beta chain). Its antigen is as yet unknown. Trimming stripped 3 bases from V and 12 bases from J, with 18 bases between. The germline V gene has CDR1 MNHNS and CDR2 SASEGT. The CDR3 runs 15 residues. The sample is drawn from a study of graft-versus-host responses after intestinal transplantation. Study details: Multivisceral, liver-intestinal, or isolated intestinal grafts went to recipients. Tacrolimus plus steroids were given to all recipients for 2 to 4 years, preceded by anti-thymocyte globulin induction.

Study-wide points: GvH clones were identified in recipient marrow, with some first appearing in ileum or blood. After transplant, early declines in HvG clones were associated with peak levels of circulating GvH clones.

Profiled with immunoSEQ multiplex PCR; TCRdb holds only in-frame clones, not every one. Here the sample spans about 69,000 clones, around nine tenths being singletons. This clonotype was sampled from a human patient who received an intestinal transplant, so some T cells may come from the graft donor. The rearrangement joins TRBV6-1 to TRBJ1-6; tentative D call: TRBD1 (6 bases). The input for sequencing was bone marrow, taken approximately 740 days after intestinal transplantation. CDR3 nucleotide sequence: TGTGCCAGCAGTGAGGACTCCCGGGGGCAGTTACCCCTCCACTTT. The encoded protein is CASSEDSRGQLPLHF.